Given below is one T cell receptor (beta chain) in context. MiXCR, applied by TCRdb to the RACE reads, yields one record per CDR3 protein. The repertoire holds about 68,000 distinct CDR3 sequences, approximately 10% seen once, with roughly 5.3% in the top ten. This record comes from a study of human T cells and chemical hapten exposure. Time point reported: pre-sensitization, week 0. Treatment noted: therapeutic diphenylcyclopropenone sensitization with weekly scalp DPC. Ahead of applying each patch test, blood was sampled. V gave up 2 bases and J gave up 2 bases, with 13 bases separating them. The CDR3 is made up of 16 amino acids. CDR1 and CDR2 from the germline V gene are MDHEN and SYDVKM.

The source is a woman in her fifties or sixties with alopecia areata. Some clones in this sample may be carry-over from other donors' samples. This chain links TRBV28 with TRBJ2-4; no definite D call. The sample was whole blood, taken in connection with sensitization to the hapten diphenylcyclopropenone (DPC). The CDR3 DNA follows: TGTGCCAGCAGTTTACCCGGGTGGGGTACCAAAAACATTCAGTACTTC. Its protein is CASSLPGWGTKNIQYF.